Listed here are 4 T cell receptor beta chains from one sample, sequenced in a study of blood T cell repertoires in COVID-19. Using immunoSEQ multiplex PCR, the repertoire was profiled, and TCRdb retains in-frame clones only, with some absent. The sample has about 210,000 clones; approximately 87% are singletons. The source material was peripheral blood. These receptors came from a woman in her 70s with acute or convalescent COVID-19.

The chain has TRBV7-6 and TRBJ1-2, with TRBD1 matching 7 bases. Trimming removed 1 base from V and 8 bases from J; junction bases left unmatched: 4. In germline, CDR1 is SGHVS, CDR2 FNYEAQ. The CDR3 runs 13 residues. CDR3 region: CASSLGEQGGYTF. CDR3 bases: TGTGCCAGCAGCTTAGGGGAACAGGGGGGCTACACCTTC.

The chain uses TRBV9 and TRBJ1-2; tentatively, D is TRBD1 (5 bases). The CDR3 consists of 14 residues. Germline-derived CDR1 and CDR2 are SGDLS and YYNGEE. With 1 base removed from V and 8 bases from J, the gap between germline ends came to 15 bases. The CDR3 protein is CASSVTGLLKGYTF. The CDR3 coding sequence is TGTGCCAGCAGCGTAACAGGTCTCTTGAAGGGCTACACCTTC. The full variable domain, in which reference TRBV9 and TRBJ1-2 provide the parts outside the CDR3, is DSGVTQTPKHLITATGQRVTLRCSPRSGDLSVYWYQQSLDQGLQFLIQYYNGEERAKGNILERFSAQQFPDLHSELNLSSLELGDSALYFCASSVTGLLKGYTFGSGTRLTVV.

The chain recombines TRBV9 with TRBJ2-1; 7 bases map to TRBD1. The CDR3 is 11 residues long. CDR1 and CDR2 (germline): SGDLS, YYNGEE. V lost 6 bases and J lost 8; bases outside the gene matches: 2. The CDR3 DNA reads TGTGCCAGCAAGGGGGCGGATGAGCAGTTCTTC. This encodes CASKGADEQFF.

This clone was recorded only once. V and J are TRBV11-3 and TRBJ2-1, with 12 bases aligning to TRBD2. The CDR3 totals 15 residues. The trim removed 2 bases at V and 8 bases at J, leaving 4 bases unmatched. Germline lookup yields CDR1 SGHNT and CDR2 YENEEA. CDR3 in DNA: TGTGCCAGCAGCTTACTAGCGGGAGGGTTGGATGAGCAGTTCTTC. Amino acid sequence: CASSLLAGGLDEQFF.